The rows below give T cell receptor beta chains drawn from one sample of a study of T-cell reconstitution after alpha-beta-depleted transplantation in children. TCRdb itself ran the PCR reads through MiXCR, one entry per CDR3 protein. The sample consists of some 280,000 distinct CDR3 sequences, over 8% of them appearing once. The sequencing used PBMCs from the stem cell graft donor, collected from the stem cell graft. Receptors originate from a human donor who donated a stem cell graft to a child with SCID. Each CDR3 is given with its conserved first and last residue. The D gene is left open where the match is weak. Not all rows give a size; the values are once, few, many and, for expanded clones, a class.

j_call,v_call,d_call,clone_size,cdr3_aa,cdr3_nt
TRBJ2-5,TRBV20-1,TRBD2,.,CSASSGVVSETQYF,TGCAGTGCCTCGAGCGGGGTTGTTTCAGAGACCCAGTACTTC
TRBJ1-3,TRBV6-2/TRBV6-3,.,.,CASSYSSVKVGNTIYF,TGTGCCAGCAGTTATTCGTCGGTCAAGGTCGGAAACACCATATATTTT
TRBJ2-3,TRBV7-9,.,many,CASSSNRVNGDTQYF,TGTGCCAGCAGTTCTAACAGGGTTAACGGGGATACGCAGTATTTT
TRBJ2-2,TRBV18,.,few,CASSSFIQGVTGELFF,TGTGCCAGCTCATCCTTCATTCAAGGGGTGACCGGGGAGCTGTTTTTT
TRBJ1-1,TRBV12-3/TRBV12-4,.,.,CASSLTDRKAFF,TGTGCCAGCAGTTTAACGGACAGAAAAGCTTTCTTT
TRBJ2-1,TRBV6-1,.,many,CASSERSGGYNEQFF,TGTGCCAGCAGTGAACGGTCCGGGGGATACAATGAGCAGTTCTTC
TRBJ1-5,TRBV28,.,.,CASSFILMVGDQPQHF,TGTGCCAGCAGTTTTATTCTAATGGTGGGGGATCAGCCCCAGCATTTT
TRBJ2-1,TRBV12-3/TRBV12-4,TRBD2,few,CASSFPLAGDLFF,TGTGCCAGCAGTTTCCCGCTAGCGGGCGATCTGTTCTTC
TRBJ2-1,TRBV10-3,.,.,CAISESPSQHEQFF,TGTGCCATCAGTGAGTCGCCTAGCCAGCATGAGCAGTTCTTC
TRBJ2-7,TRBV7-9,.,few,CASSPSLGKYEQYF,TGTGCCAGCAGCCCCAGTCTCGGGAAGTACGAGCAGTACTTC
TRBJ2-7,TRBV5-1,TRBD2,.,CASSPLASGGATGNGEQYF,TGCGCCAGCAGCCCGCTAGCGAGCGGGGGTGCCACCGGGAATGGAGAGCAGTACTTC
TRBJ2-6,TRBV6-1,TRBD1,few,CASSDTDRGETGANVLTF,TGTGCCAGCAGTGATACGGACAGGGGCGAAACTGGGGCCAACGTCCTGACTTTC
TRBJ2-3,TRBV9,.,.,CASSVGRVDTQYF,TGTGCCAGCAGCGTAGGGAGGGTAGATACGCAGTATTTT
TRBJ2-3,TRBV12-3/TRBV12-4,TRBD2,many,CASRRTSGGTDTQYF,TGTGCCAGCAGACGGACTAGCGGGGGGACAGATACGCAGTATTTT
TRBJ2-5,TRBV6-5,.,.,CASSSRGVQETQYF,TGTGCCAGCAGTTCACGGGGAGTCCAAGAGACCCAGTACTTC
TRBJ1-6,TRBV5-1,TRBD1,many,CASSSAGQYNSPLHF,TGCGCCAGCAGCTCCGCGGGACAGTATAATTCACCCCTCCACTTT
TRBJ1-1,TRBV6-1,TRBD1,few,CASNPGAGQGPNTEAFF,TGTGCCAGCAATCCAGGTGCCGGACAGGGGCCAAACACTGAAGCTTTCTTT
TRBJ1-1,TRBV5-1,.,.,CASSFVGADTEAFF,TGCGCCAGCAGCTTCGTGGGGGCGGACACTGAAGCTTTCTTT
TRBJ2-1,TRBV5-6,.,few,CASSLVRGEVIYNEQFF,TGTGCCAGCAGCTTGGTTCGGGGTGAGGTGATCTACAATGAGCAGTTCTTC
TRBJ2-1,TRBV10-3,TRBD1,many,CAISERDRLKFF,TGTGCCATCAGTGAGAGGGACAGGTTAAAGTTCTTC
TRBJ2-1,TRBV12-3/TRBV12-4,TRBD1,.,CASSPTGGSSYNEQFF,TGTGCCAGCAGTCCGACAGGGGGGTCGTCCTACAATGAGCAGTTCTTC
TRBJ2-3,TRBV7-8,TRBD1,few,CASSSDRTSGDTQYF,TGTGCCAGCAGCTCGGACAGGACATCAGGAGATACGCAGTATTTT
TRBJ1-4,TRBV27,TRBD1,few,CASSFAGAQGVSEKLFF,TGTGCCAGCAGTTTCGCGGGGGCCCAGGGGGTTAGTGAAAAACTGTTTTTT